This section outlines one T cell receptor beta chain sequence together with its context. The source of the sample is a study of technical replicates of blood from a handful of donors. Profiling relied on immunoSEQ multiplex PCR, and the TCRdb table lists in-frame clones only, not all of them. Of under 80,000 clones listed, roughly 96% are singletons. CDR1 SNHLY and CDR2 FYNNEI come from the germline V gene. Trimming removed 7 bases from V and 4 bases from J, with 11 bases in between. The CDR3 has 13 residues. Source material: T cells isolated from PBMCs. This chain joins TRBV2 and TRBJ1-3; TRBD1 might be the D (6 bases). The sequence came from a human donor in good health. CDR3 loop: CASKRGGGNTIYF. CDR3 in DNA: TGTGCCAGCAAAAGGGGGGGCGGAAACACCATATATTTT.